The clone carrying this TCR beta chain was counted a few times. The antigen is not known. This record belongs to a study of beta chain features in type 1 diabetes. Naive, central memory, regulatory and stem cell-like memory cells within the CD4+ compartment were sorted using CD45RO/CCR7/CD25/CD127/CD95/CD27. Germline assignment: CDR1 SEHNR and CDR2 FQNEAQ (reference sequence). This CDR3 has 14 residues. V was cut by 4 bases and J by 3 bases, with 12 bases left in between. TCRB transcripts that were expressed got sequenced, as all of the isolated RNA had been reverse transcribed. The study obtained an average of approximately 1 million reads from stem cell-like memory T cell samples. Profiling relied on immunoSEQ multiplex PCR, and the TCRdb table lists in-frame clones only, not all of them. The table has some 44,000 clones, 50% seen once. Whole-study results and caveats: Across patients, naive, central memory and Treg TCRB repertoires exhibited apparently greater similarity than was observed across healthy donors.

The source of this sequence is a woman aged 25-40 years in good health. This rearrangement joins TRBV7-9 to TRBJ1-1; D call uncertain. Sequencing was done on a sample of stem cell memory CD4+ T cells from blood. CDR3 in DNA: TGTGCCAGCAGCTCGAAATCGGGGTACACTGAAGCTTTCTTT. Amino acids: CASSSKSGYTEAFF. Full variable domain (remainder filled in from reference TRBV7-9 and TRBJ1-1): DTGVSQNPRHKITKRGQNVTFRCDPISEHNRLYWYRQTLGQGPEFLTYFQNEAQLEKSRLLSDRFSAERPKGSFSTLEIQRTEQGDSAMYLCASSSKSGYTEAFFGQGTRLTVV.